One sample yielded the 22 T cell receptor beta chains listed below, sequenced in a study of blood T cell repertoires in COVID-19. TCRdb's table, derived via immunoSEQ multiplex PCR, lists solely in-frame clones and lacks some. This sample has approximately 260,000 clones, with about 80% found just once. Sequences were obtained from peripheral blood. Receptors originate from a human donor in a cohort sampled during active COVID-19.

This chain links TRBV7-8 with TRBJ2-6, with D possibly TRBD2 on 5 matching bases. Germline V gives CDR1 SGHVS, CDR2 FQNEAQ. Trimming took off 3 bases at V and 0 bases at J, with 15 bases between the two ends. The CDR3 has 18 residues. Written as DNA, the CDR3 is TGTGCCAGCAGCTTTAGGAGGTCAACAGCCTCTGGGGCCAACGTCCTGACTTTC. It codes for CASSFRRSTASGANVLTF.

The rearrangement links TRBV12-5 to TRBJ2-2; TRBD1 is a possible D gene (6 bases). Germline V gene sequence: CDR1 LGHNT, CDR2 FRNRAP. The CDR3 covers 15 residues. Trimming cost V 0 bases and J 7 bases, with 12 bases left between them. CDR3 amino acids: CASGLVMGAHGELFF. CDR3 nucleotides: TGTGCTAGTGGTTTGGTCATGGGGGCCCACGGGGAGCTGTTTTTT. The full variable domain, completed using reference TRBV12-5 and TRBJ2-2, is DARVTQTPRHKVTEMGQEVTMRCQPILGHNTVFWYRQTMMQGLELLAYFRNRAPLDDSGMPKDRFSAEMPDATLATLKIQPSEPRDSAVYFCASGLVMGAHGELFFGEGSRLTVL.

This clone was seen more than once but under ten times. The V call is TRBV11-3, the J call TRBJ2-3; D is possibly TRBD2 (6 bases). There are 13 residues in the CDR3. CDR1 is SGHNT and CDR2 is YENEEA in the germline V gene. V was trimmed by 5 bases and J by 6 bases, leaving 12 bases between them. The CDR3 region has the DNA TGTGCCAGCAGCCAATCGGGGGAGGATACGCAGTATTTT. This gives the protein CASSQSGEDTQYF.

The J gene is TRBJ1-1, the V gene TRBV9; TRBD1 agrees at 9 bases. V was pared by 2 bases and J by 6 bases, with 5 bases of the junction left unmatched. Germline CDR1 and CDR2: SGDLS and YYNGEE. The CDR3 contains 14 residues. The CDR3 loop is CASSVGTGQAEAFF. DNA of the CDR3: TGTGCCAGCAGCGTCGGGACAGGGCAAGCTGAAGCTTTCTTT.

CDR3 in DNA: TGTGCCAGCAGTCCCCCGGGACTAGCGGGGACGGGGGAGCAGTACTTC. Its protein product is CASSPPGLAGTGEQYF. The chain is built from TRBV27 and TRBJ2-7, with 13 bases that match TRBD2. V lost 5 bases and J lost 7; bases outside the gene matches: 11. Germline V gene lookup returns CDR1 MNHEY and CDR2 SMNVEV (reference sequence). The CDR3 runs to 16 residues.

V usage is TRBV19 and J usage is TRBJ2-7, with D perhaps TRBD1 (5 bases). Between the trimmed V and J ends, which lost 6 bases and 1 base, there was a span of 16 bases. The germline gives CDR1 LNHDA, CDR2 SQIVND (reference sequence). The CDR3 is made up of 15 amino acids. The DNA of the CDR3 is TGTGCCAGTAGGGGGCGCGCTGGAAGTTCCTACGAGCAGTACTTC. Translating it yields CASRGRAGSSYEQYF.

The rearrangement uses TRBV12-5 and TRBJ2-1; a possible D gene is TRBD2 (5 bases). Per germline, CDR1 LGHNT and CDR2 FRNRAP. V dropped 1 base and J dropped 12 bases, with 10 bases sitting between them. The CDR3 contains 12 residues. The DNA of the CDR3 is TGTGCTAGTGGTTTGGACGCAGGAGGGCAGTTCTTC. Translation: CASGLDAGGQFF.

The chain couples TRBV24-1 to TRBJ1-5; no clear D. Trimming pared 5 bases from V and 2 bases from J, leaving 12 bases between. Germline loops: CDR1 KGHDR, CDR2 SFDVKD. This CDR3 comprises 15 residues. CDR3 coding DNA: TGTGCCACCAGTGCCCTTGGCCCAGGCAATCAGCCCCAGCATTTT. Protein: CATSALGPGNQPQHF.

The chain is built from TRBV6-2 or TRBV6-3 and TRBJ2-7; a weak D match, TRBD1 (5 bases). Germline CDR1 MNHEY, CDR2 SVGEGT. The CDR3 totals 18 residues. Trimming left V 5 bases short and J 0 bases short, with 23 bases between. The CDR3 loop is CASSKPQGMGSISYEQYF. CDR3 coding DNA: TGTGCCAGCAGTAAACCTCAGGGAATGGGAAGTATCTCCTACGAGCAGTACTTC.

The rearrangement uses TRBV9 and TRBJ2-3; 8 positions agree with TRBD2. Germline CDR1 reads SGDLS; CDR2 reads YYNGEE. The CDR3 has 18 amino acids. V was pared by 3 bases and J by 3 bases, with 15 bases of the junction left unmatched. In nucleotides, the CDR3 is TGTGCCAGCAGCGACCGACCGGGACTAGGTCCTGGGACAGATACGCAGTATTTT. It codes for CASSDRPGLGPGTDTQYF.

This clone was seen only once. The rearrangement joins TRBV7-3 to TRBJ2-1, with D uncertain. Trimming shortened V by 1 base and J by 7 bases, and 11 bases separated the two germline ends. Germline V lookup: CDR1 SGHTA, CDR2 FQGTGA. This CDR3 is 14 amino acids long. The CDR3 spells CASSLSRGENEQFF. The CDR3, as DNA: TGTGCCAGCAGCTTAAGCCGCGGCGAAAATGAGCAGTTCTTC.

The chain joins TRBV3-1 (or the pseudogene TRBV3-2) to TRBJ2-1; 9 bases line up with TRBD2. The CDR3 sequence is 17 residues long. Germline V CDR1 and CDR2: LGHDT, YNNKEL (reference sequence). Losses at the gene ends were 6 bases for V and 2 bases for J; bases not matched to a gene: 11. Here the CDR3 DNA reads TGTGCCAGCAGGTCTAGCGGGGAGGGCAGGGCCTACAATGAGCAGTTCTTC. Residues: CASRSSGEGRAYNEQFF.

The chain couples TRBV2 to TRBJ2-3, with TRBD2 as a possible D gene (6 bases). This CDR3 contains 13 residues. Trimming pared 8 bases from V and 5 bases from J, leaving 14 bases between. The germline CDR1 and CDR2 sequences are SNHLY and FYNNEI. The CDR3 protein is CASALATQDTQYF. CDR3 nucleotides: TGTGCCAGCGCTCTAGCGACTCAAGATACGCAGTATTTT.

The chain couples TRBV18 to TRBJ2-7; 8 bases align to TRBD2. The CDR3 is 16 amino acids. Trimming removed 3 bases from V and 1 base from J; junction bases left unmatched: 8. The germline V gene encodes CDR1 KGHSH and CDR2 LQKENI. The chain's CDR3 is CASSPPLAGSSYEQYF. The CDR3 DNA reads as TGTGCCAGCTCACCTCCTTTAGCGGGGTCTTCCTACGAGCAGTACTTC.

This clone showed up just a few times. The chain links TRBV7-8 to TRBJ2-2; TRBD2 might be the D (5 bases). Germline V gene sequence: CDR1 SGHVS, CDR2 FQNEAQ. The CDR3 is made up of 15 amino acids. Trimming removed 6 bases at V and 5 bases at J, with 16 bases between. The CDR3 loop is CASREREVGTGELFF. CDR3 bases: TGTGCCAGCAGAGAGAGGGAAGTTGGGACCGGGGAGCTGTTTTTT.

The rearrangement uses TRBV2 and TRBJ2-3, with 9 bases aligning to TRBD2. This CDR3 is 14 amino acids long. CDR1 is SNHLY and CDR2 is FYNNEI in the germline V gene. The V and J ends lost 0 bases and 9 bases, in that order; junction bases with no gene match: 4. CDR3 region: CASSEAWLAGTQYF. Written as DNA, the CDR3 is TGTGCCAGCAGTGAAGCCTGGCTAGCGGGGACGCAGTATTTT.

This sequence joins TRBV11-2 and TRBJ2-7; D is perhaps TRBD2 (6 bases). V lost 5 bases to trimming and J lost 7 bases, with 21 bases between them. This CDR3 contains 15 residues. The germline gives CDR1 SGHAT, CDR2 FQNNGV. The CDR3 here is CASSPTVGGREEQYF. The CDR3 bases are TGTGCCAGCAGCCCCACCGTCGGGGGACGAGAAGAGCAGTACTTC.

The J gene is TRBJ2-1, the V gene TRBV3-1 (or the pseudogene TRBV3-2), with 14 bases that match TRBD2. CDR3 length: 17 amino acids. V trimming: 4 bases; J trimming: 5 bases; junction bases outside the gene matches: 7. From germline, CDR1 is LGHDT and CDR2 YNNKEL (reference sequence). The CDR3 nucleotides read TGTGCCAGCAGCCCCCAGACTAGCGGGAGGGCCCACAATGAGCAGTTCTTC. It is translated as CASSPQTSGRAHNEQFF.

The V gene is TRBV14, the J gene TRBJ2-7, with TRBD2 matching 8 bases. This CDR3 is 16 amino acids long. Trimming at V came to 1 base and at J to 0 bases, leaving 5 bases not matched to a gene. Germline lookup yields CDR1 SGHDN and CDR2 FVKESK. CDR3 bases: TGTGCCAGCAGCCAAGGTAGACTAGCGCACTCCTACGAGCAGTACTTC. It is translated as CASSQGRLAHSYEQYF.

J is TRBJ1-6 and V is TRBV15; D perhaps matches TRBD1 (6 bases). V dropped 4 bases and J dropped 3 bases, with 10 bases sitting between them. The CDR3 contains 15 residues. Germline V gene data show CDR1 as LNHNV and CDR2 as YYDKDF (reference sequence). The CDR3 is CATSMQGSYNSPLHF. CDR3 nucleotides: TGTGCCACCAGCATGCAGGGGAGCTATAATTCACCCCTCCACTTT.

This rearrangement joins TRBV7-8 to TRBJ1-1; no clear D. This CDR3 contains 14 residues. Trimming took 5 bases from V and 4 from J, leaving 14 bases between them. CDR1 is SGHVS, CDR2 FQNEAQ, per germline. The CDR3 region is CASSRGRSSTEAFF. CDR3 bases: TGTGCCAGCAGCCGAGGTCGGAGTTCCACTGAAGCTTTCTTT.

V gene TRBV19 combines with J gene TRBJ1-4; 9 nucleotides agree with TRBD1. CDR3 length: 14 amino acids. With 6 bases clipped from V and 5 bases from J, the junction kept 4 bases outside the gene matches. The V gene's germline CDR1 is LNHDA and CDR2 SQIVND (reference sequence). In DNA, the CDR3 is TGTGCCAGTAGCCGGGACAGGGCAAATGAAAAACTGTTTTTT. Translating it yields CASSRDRANEKLFF.